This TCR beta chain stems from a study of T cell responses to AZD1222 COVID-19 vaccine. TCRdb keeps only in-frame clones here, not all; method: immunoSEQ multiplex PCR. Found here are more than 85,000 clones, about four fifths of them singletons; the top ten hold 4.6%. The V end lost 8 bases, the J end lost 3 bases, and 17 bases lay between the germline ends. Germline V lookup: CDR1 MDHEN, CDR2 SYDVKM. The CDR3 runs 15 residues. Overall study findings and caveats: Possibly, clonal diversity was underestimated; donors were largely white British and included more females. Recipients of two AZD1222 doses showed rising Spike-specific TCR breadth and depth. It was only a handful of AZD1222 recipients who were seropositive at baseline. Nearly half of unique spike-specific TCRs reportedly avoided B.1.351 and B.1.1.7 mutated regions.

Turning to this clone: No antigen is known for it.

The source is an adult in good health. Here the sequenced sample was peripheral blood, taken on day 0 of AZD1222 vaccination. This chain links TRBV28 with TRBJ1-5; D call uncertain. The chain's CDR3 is CASGRTGSYNQPQHF. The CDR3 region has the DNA TGTGCCAGCGGACGGACGGGGTCCTACAATCAGCCCCAGCATTTT.